These T cell receptor beta chains were read from a single sample in a study of blood T cell repertoires in COVID-19. Libraries were prepared by immunoSEQ multiplex PCR; TCRdb keeps only in-frame clonotypes and omits some of them. Seen here are a few hundred thousand clones, roughly 85% observed once, and the top ten hold under 2.5%. Sequencing input: PBMCs or T cells enriched from blood (not recorded which). These receptors all come from a young man who had recovered from COVID-19. Both conserved end residues are part of each CDR3. D genes are given only for firm matches. Clone size is given for some rows only: seen once, a few or many times, or a class if the clone is expanded.

>-|TRBJ1-2|TRBV4-2|-
CASSQDAGNYGYTF
TGTGCCAGCAGCCAAGATGCGGGGAACTATGGCTACACCTTC
>TRBD2|TRBJ2-5|TRBV12-3/TRBV12-4|-
CASSGTSRETQYF
TGTGCCAGCAGCGGGACTAGCCGAGAGACCCAGTACTTC
>TRBD1|TRBJ2-2|TRBV27|few
CASSFGTGYTGELFF
TGTGCCAGCAGTTTCGGGACAGGGTACACCGGGGAGCTGTTTTTT
>-|TRBJ2-7|TRBV7-2|-
CASSTRTGEGEQYF
TGTGCCAGCAGCACGAGGACGGGAGAGGGCGAGCAGTACTTC
>-|TRBJ1-3|TRBV30|-
CAWDAGFLGNTIYF
TGTGCCTGGGACGCAGGGTTTCTCGGAAACACCATATATTTT
>-|TRBJ1-6|TRBV7-2|few
CASSRPWSSYNSPLHF
TGTGCCAGCAGCCGCCCTTGGAGCTCCTATAATTCACCCCTCCACTTT
>TRBD1|TRBJ2-3|TRBV5-4|few
CASSQMWGQEGENTQYF
TGTGCCAGCAGTCAAATGTGGGGACAGGAAGGGGAAAATACGCAGTATTTT
>-|TRBJ2-2|TRBV30|-
CAWRTPADTGELFF
TGTGCCTGGAGGACCCCGGCGGACACCGGGGAGCTGTTTTTT
>-|TRBJ2-7|TRBV4-1|-
CASSQDLSSYEQYF
TGCGCCAGCAGCCAAGATCTTAGTTCCTACGAGCAGTACTTC
>-|TRBJ2-7|TRBV6-5|-
CASSYSFAWAGEQYF
TGTGCCAGCAGTTACTCGTTTGCTTGGGCCGGTGAGCAGTACTTC
>-|TRBJ1-2|TRBV9|-
CASSVGQGTGYTF
TGTGCCAGCAGCGTAGGGCAGGGGACTGGCTACACCTTC
>TRBD1|TRBJ1-5|TRBV6-5|-
CASGTGYGQPQHF
TGTGCCAGCGGGACAGGGTATGGTCAGCCCCAGCATTTT
>-|TRBJ2-3|TRBV29-1|-
CSVVGQTKTDTQYF
TGCAGCGTTGTGGGGCAGACAAAGACAGATACGCAGTATTTT
>-|TRBJ1-2|TRBV18|-
CASSPDSQVRGYTF
TGTGCCAGCTCACCGGACAGCCAAGTGAGGGGCTACACCTTC
>-|TRBJ2-1|TRBV3-1/TRBV3-2|-
CASRHDAGSSYNEQFF
TGTGCCAGCAGGCACGACGCGGGGAGCTCCTACAATGAGCAGTTCTTC
>-|TRBJ2-7|TRBV7-9|few
CASADSREQYF
TGTGCCAGCGCGGACAGCCGTGAGCAGTACTTC
>TRBD1|TRBJ2-7|TRBV10-3|-
CAISDRGQGSYEQYF
TGTGCCATCAGTGATAGGGGACAGGGTTCCTACGAGCAGTACTTC
>TRBD1|TRBJ1-2|TRBV10-3|-
CAISVPGTGGDGYTF
TGTGCCATCAGTGTGCCCGGGACAGGGGGCGATGGCTACACCTTC
>-|TRBJ1-1|TRBV19|-
CASRKDRDTEAFF
TGTGCCAGTAGGAAGGACAGAGACACTGAAGCTTTCTTT
>TRBD1|TRBJ1-5|TRBV25-1|once
CASRGQGNQPQHF
TGTGCCAGCAGAGGACAGGGGAATCAGCCCCAGCATTTT
>TRBD1|TRBJ1-2|TRBV9|-
CASSPRTPGTGGGYTF
TGTGCCAGCAGCCCCAGAACCCCCGGGACAGGTGGTGGCTACACCTTC
>TRBD1|TRBJ1-2|TRBV18|-
CASSPNLNRDRTYGYTF
TGTGCCAGCTCACCAAACCTGAACCGGGACAGGACTTATGGCTACACCTTC
>TRBD1|TRBJ1-2|TRBV27|-
CASKLAQGRIYGYTF
TGTGCCAGCAAATTGGCACAGGGGAGGATCTATGGCTACACCTTC
>TRBD1|TRBJ1-2|TRBV5-1|-
CASSLGQGIGNYGYTF
TGCGCCAGCAGCTTGGGACAGGGAATTGGGAACTATGGCTACACCTTC
>-|TRBJ2-3|TRBV19|-
CASSWGAGDTQYF
TGTGCCAGTAGTTGGGGAGCAGGAGATACGCAGTATTTT
>-|TRBJ1-1|TRBV6-6|-
CASPPSAGAEAFF
TGTGCCAGCCCACCCTCAGCGGGTGCTGAAGCTTTCTTT
>TRBD1|TRBJ1-1|TRBV19|-
CASRRDRGTTEAFF
TGTGCCAGTAGACGGGACAGGGGGACCACTGAAGCTTTCTTT
>TRBD2|TRBJ2-3|TRBV5-1|-
CASSTGLAGDTQYF
TGCGCCAGCAGCACGGGACTAGCGGGGGATACGCAGTATTTT
>-|TRBJ2-6|TRBV9|-
CASSVLSGANVLTF
TGTGCCAGCAGCGTACTTTCCGGGGCCAACGTCCTGACTTTC
>-|TRBJ2-5|TRBV5-1|-
CASSEGAGAWETQYF
TGCGCCAGCAGCGAGGGCGCGGGCGCGTGGGAGACCCAGTACTTC
>TRBD1|TRBJ1-5|TRBV19|-
CASAGQGAGDQPQHF
TGTGCCAGTGCGGGACAGGGGGCAGGCGATCAGCCCCAGCATTTT
>-|TRBJ1-1|TRBV24-1|-
CATSGTGPNTEAFF
TGTGCCACCAGTGGAACAGGGCCTAACACTGAAGCTTTCTTT
>-|TRBJ1-2|TRBV5-1|-
CASMGEGTNYGYTF
TGCGCCAGCATGGGAGAGGGAACAAACTATGGCTACACCTTC
>-|TRBJ1-5|TRBV5-6|-
CASSLRSLTDSNQPQHF
TGTGCCAGCAGCTTGCGGTCCCTGACAGATAGCAATCAGCCCCAGCATTTT
>-|TRBJ2-1|TRBV11-2|-
CASSFFPRRNEQFF
TGTGCCAGCAGCTTCTTCCCCCGCCGGAATGAGCAGTTCTTC
>-|TRBJ1-1|TRBV9|-
CASSPPHAGTLNTEAFF
TGTGCCAGCAGCCCCCCCCATGCAGGGACATTGAACACTGAAGCTTTCTTT
>-|TRBJ1-6|TRBV7-9|-
CASSLAYEGVTYNSPLHF
TGTGCCAGCAGCTTAGCGTACGAAGGGGTTACCTATAATTCACCCCTCCACTTT
>TRBD1|TRBJ2-1|TRBV29-1|-
CSVYRGLVNEQFF
TGCAGCGTTTACAGGGGTCTCGTCAATGAGCAGTTCTTC
>TRBD1|TRBJ1-4|TRBV19|-
CATQDRGRPNEKLFF
TGTGCCACACAGGACAGGGGGCGGCCTAATGAAAAACTGTTTTTT
>-|TRBJ1-1|TRBV19|-
CASSPRGGEAFF
TGTGCCAGTAGTCCGAGGGGGGGTGAAGCTTTCTTT
>-|TRBJ2-3|TRBV5-5|-
CASSSRGYQGDTQYF
TGTGCCAGCAGCTCTAGGGGCTATCAGGGAGATACGCAGTATTTT
>TRBD2|TRBJ2-1|TRBV30|-
CAWSHVAGGPYNEQFF
TGTGCCTGGAGTCACGTGGCGGGGGGACCATACAATGAGCAGTTCTTC
>-|TRBJ2-1|TRBV5-1|-
CASSFTGAGDNEQFF
TGCGCCAGCAGCTTTACTGGAGCGGGCGACAATGAGCAGTTCTTC
>TRBD1|TRBJ1-1|TRBV5-6|-
CASSLWGDRTEAFF
TGTGCCAGCAGCTTGTGGGGGGACAGGACTGAAGCTTTCTTT
>TRBD2|TRBJ2-7|TRBV7-9|-
CASSLPQRGGYEQYF
TGTGCCAGCAGCTTGCCACAGCGGGGGGGGTACGAGCAGTACTTC
>-|TRBJ1-2|TRBV27|-
CASGPNVDRYYGYTF
TGTGCCAGCGGACCAAACGTGGACAGATATTATGGCTACACCTTC
>TRBD1|TRBJ1-6|TRBV9|-
CASSGGTGGASWSPLHF
TGTGCCAGCAGCGGGGGGACAGGGGGCGCGTCTTGGTCACCCCTCCACTTT
>TRBD2|TRBJ2-7|TRBV4-1|-
CASSLRLAESYEQYF
TGCGCCAGCAGCCTCAGACTAGCGGAATCCTACGAGCAGTACTTC
>-|TRBJ1-4|TRBV4-2|once
CASRRATAATNEKLFF
TGTGCCAGCAGACGAGCTACTGCCGCAACTAATGAAAAACTGTTTTTT
>-|TRBJ1-2|TRBV30|-
CAWRSGVGGYTF
TGTGCCTGGAGATCAGGGGTGGGCGGCTACACCTTC
>TRBD2|TRBJ2-3|TRBV4-2|-
CASSQDDLAGGMDTQYF
TGTGCCAGCAGCCAAGACGATCTAGCGGGGGGGATGGATACGCAGTATTTT
>TRBD1|TRBJ1-5|TRBV7-2|many
CASSLARDRGNQPQHF
TGTGCCAGCAGCTTAGCCCGGGACAGGGGCAATCAGCCCCAGCATTTT
>TRBD1|TRBJ1-5|TRBV7-2|-
CASSIRGDQPQHF
TGTGCCAGCAGCATCAGGGGGGATCAGCCCCAGCATTTT
>TRBD1|TRBJ2-7|TRBV13|-
CASSSRDRGLEQYF
TGTGCCAGCAGCTCCCGGGACAGGGGGCTCGAGCAGTACTTC
>-|TRBJ1-3|TRBV5-6|-
CASSLRGNTIYF
TGTGCCAGCAGCCTCAGAGGAAACACCATATATTTT
>-|TRBJ1-1|TRBV21-1|-
CASSNGQGARTEAFF
TGTGCCAGCAGCAATGGGCAGGGGGCGAGGACTGAAGCTTTCTTT